This T cell receptor beta chain was captured in a study of blood T cell repertoires in COVID-19. Study in general: Spain, Italy and the United States supplied samples that represented acute and convalescent COVID-19. Nucleic acid was either cDNA or gDNA, and it came from T cells, B-cell-depleted T cells, or PBMCs.

In the authors' workflow: It was from reference gene primer amplification that nucleated cell counts were estimated. Sequencing used immunoSEQ multiplex PCR; TCRdb keeps in-frame clones, though not all of them. Clone size and V and J calls were adopted from that table, with D and trimming inferred from the DNA. The sample records over 150,000 clones, about 80% being singletons. CDR3 length: 16 residues. From germline, CDR1 is SGDLS and CDR2 YYNGEE. Trimming stripped 4 bases from V and 0 bases from J, with 15 bases between. The sequenced sample was peripheral blood. The clonotype originates from an elderly woman with acute or convalescent COVID-19. The rearrangement uses TRBV9 and TRBJ2-3, with D uncertain. CDR3 sequence (DNA): TGTGCCAGCAGCCTCTTCCGGGTGCCTAGCACAGATACGCAGTATTTT. Protein sequence: CASSLFRVPSTDTQYF.